Listed here is a single T cell receptor (beta chain). The sample is drawn from a study of cytomegalovirus exposure and HLA in healthy donors. CDR1 is LGHNA and CDR2 is YNFKEQ in the germline V gene. V was clipped by 2 bases and J by 4 bases; unmatched bases: 5. The CDR3 extends over 15 amino acids. Researchers ran the PCR with 60 Vbeta and 13 Jbeta primers. Only in-frame clones appear in the TCRdb table, and some are missing; sequencing was by immunoSEQ multiplex PCR. The sample lists around 150,000 clones; just under 80% were seen once. Input material: PBMCs. V usage is TRBV4-2 and J usage is TRBJ2-1; the match to TRBD1 covers 7 bases. This TCR came from a man younger than 35 in good health and CMV-seropositive. CDR3 sequence: CASSQSDREYNEQFF. Written as DNA, the CDR3 is TGTGCCAGCAGCCAAAGTGACAGGGAGTACAATGAGCAGTTCTTC.